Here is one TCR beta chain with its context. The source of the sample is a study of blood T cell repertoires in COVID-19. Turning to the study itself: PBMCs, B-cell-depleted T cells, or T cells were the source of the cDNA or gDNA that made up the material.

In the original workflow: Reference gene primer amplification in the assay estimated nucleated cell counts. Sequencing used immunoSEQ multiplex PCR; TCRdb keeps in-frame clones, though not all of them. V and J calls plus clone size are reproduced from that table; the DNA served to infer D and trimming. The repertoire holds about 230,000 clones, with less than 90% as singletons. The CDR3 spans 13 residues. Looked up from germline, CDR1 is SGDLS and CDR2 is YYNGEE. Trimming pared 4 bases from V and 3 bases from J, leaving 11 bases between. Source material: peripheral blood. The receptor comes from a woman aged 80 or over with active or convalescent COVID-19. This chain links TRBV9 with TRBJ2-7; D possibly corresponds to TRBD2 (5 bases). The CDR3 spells CASSPGLHYEQYF. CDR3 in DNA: TGTGCCAGCAGCCCAGGACTCCACTACGAGCAGTACTTC.